These 30 T cell receptor beta chains were all obtained from the same sample, sequenced in a study of T cells in Graves' hyperthyroidism and ophthalmopathy. RNA transcripts yielded amplified TCR beta CDR3 regions. HTBI primers were the set used in a first-round RT-PCR of the TCR CDR3. TCRdb fed the multiplex PCR reads into MiXCR, producing one record per CDR3 protein. The table records around 300,000 distinct CDR3 sequences, around 13% of them present only once. Sequenced input: blood. All receptors come from a woman in her twenties or thirties with Graves' hyperthyroidism.

The chain links TRBV20-1 to TRBJ1-3; TRBD1 is a possible D gene (5 bases). Per the germline V gene, CDR1 is DFQATT and CDR2 is SNEGSKA (reference sequence). The V end lost 2 bases, the J end lost 2 bases, and 10 bases lay between the germline ends. This CDR3 region has 14 residues. The CDR3 region is CSARRQGPGNTIYF. For the CDR3, the DNA is TGCAGTGCTAGACGGCAGGGCCCTGGAAACACCATATATTTT.

The chain combines TRBV19 with TRBJ2-5; D may match TRBD1 or TRBD2 (5 bases each). There are 14 residues in the CDR3. V lost 7 bases to trimming and J lost 3 bases, with 15 bases between them. Looked up from germline, CDR1 is LNHDA and CDR2 is SQIVND (reference sequence). The chain's CDR3 is CASTPRGVEETQYF. CDR3 coding DNA: TGTGCCAGTACCCCGAGGGGCGTGGAAGAGACCCAGTACTTC.

The chain links TRBV7-8 to TRBJ2-7, with 9 bases matching TRBD2. Germline V gene data show CDR1 as SGHVS and CDR2 as FQNEAQ. J lost 8 bases, V lost 2 bases, and 10 bases had no gene match. The CDR3 sequence is 15 residues long. The CDR3 protein is CASSLISGSSAKQYF. The CDR3 bases are TGTGCCAGCAGCTTAATTAGCGGGAGTTCTGCAAAGCAGTACTTC.

This clonotype came up many times. The chain is built from TRBV12-3 or TRBV12-4 and TRBJ2-3; D is uncertain. The CDR3 covers 17 residues. V lost 6 bases to trimming and J lost 1 base, with 20 bases between them. The CDR3 DNA reads TGTGCCAGCAGAATCAGTTTGGCTGGGCTTGGCACAGATACGCAGTATTTT. Amino acids: CASRISLAGLGTDTQYF.

This clonotype appeared many times. V usage is TRBV7-8 and J usage is TRBJ2-3, with TRBD2 identical over 7 bases. The length of the CDR3 is 16 residues. Germline CDR1 SGHVS, CDR2 FQNEAQ. V shed 4 bases and J 3 bases; nucleotides not matched to a gene: 10. The CDR3 region has the DNA TGTGCCAGCAGCTACCAGCGGGAAGTCCCTACAGATACGCAGTATTTT. Its translation: CASSYQREVPTDTQYF.

This clonotype was seen many times. V usage is TRBV5-1 and J usage is TRBJ1-1; D perhaps matches TRBD1 (6 bases). Looked up from germline, CDR1 is SGHRS and CDR2 is YFSETQ. This CDR3 is 14 amino acids long. V shed 6 bases and J shed 1 base, with 13 bases lying between them. CDR3 in DNA: TGCGCCAGCAAGAGGGACAACGCGAACACTGAAGCTTTCTTT. It encodes CASKRDNANTEAFF.

This clonotype was seen ten or more times. The rearrangement links TRBV6-2 or TRBV6-3 to TRBJ2-7; D not certain. V was shortened by 5 bases and J by 0 bases, with 14 bases between the two germline ends. The CDR3 sequence is 15 residues long. Germline CDR1 is MNHEY and CDR2 is SVGEGT. The CDR3 region is CASSRMGGDSYEQYF. In DNA, the CDR3 is TGTGCCAGCAGTAGGATGGGCGGAGACTCCTACGAGCAGTACTTC.

This clonotype was picked up many times. The CDR3 bases are TGTGCCAGCAGTGTGGACAGGGCCAACTATGGCTACACCTTC. Its protein product is CASSVDRANYGYTF. The chain carries TRBV2 and TRBJ1-2; 8 nucleotides align to TRBD1. Germline V gene sequence: CDR1 SNHLY, CDR2 FYNNEI. CDR3 length: 14 residues. Trimming took 4 bases from V and 2 from J; bases not matched to a gene: 3.

The CDR3 DNA is TGCAGCGTGGATGACACCGGGGAGCTGTTTTTT. The encoded protein is CSVDDTGELFF. The genes are TRBV29-1 and TRBJ2-2; no clear D gene. CDR3 length: 11 residues. Germline lookup yields CDR1 SQVTM and CDR2 ANQGSEA. V lost 6 bases, J lost 3 bases, and 5 bases lay in between.

The chain recombines TRBV19 with TRBJ2-2, with a tentative D call TRBD1 (6 bases). The V gene lost 4 bases and the J gene lost 2 bases, with 8 bases spanning the gap. The CDR3 spans 14 residues. Germline lookup yields CDR1 LNHDA and CDR2 SQIVND (reference sequence). The CDR3 nucleotides read TGTGCCAGTAGTAAGGACAGTAACACCGGGGAGCTGTTTTTT. Protein: CASSKDSNTGELFF.

This clonotype was counted only a few times. The chain carries TRBV29-1 and TRBJ2-2; 10 bases map to TRBD2. CDR3 length equals 16 residues. Germline CDR1 SQVTM, CDR2 ANQGSEA. V trimming: 7 bases; J trimming: 2 bases; junction bases outside the gene matches: 10. The CDR3 loop reads CSGQLAGAVNTGELFF. CDR3 DNA: TGCAGCGGCCAGCTAGCGGGAGCAGTAAACACCGGGGAGCTGTTTTTT.

This chain connects TRBV7-9 to TRBJ2-7; TRBD1 aligns across 11 bases. V was clipped by 4 bases and J by 6 bases; unmatched bases: 8. Germline CDR1 SEHNR, CDR2 FQNEAQ (reference sequence). The CDR3 length is 15 residues. The CDR3 region is CASSSSGTGGVEQYF. As DNA, the CDR3 is TGTGCCAGCAGCTCATCCGGGACAGGGGGAGTCGAGCAGTACTTC.

As concerns this clonotype: A single base separates this from a much larger clone, so it may be a read error. Without the conserved terminal phenylalanine or tryptophan, this CDR3 likely stems from a read error. V gene TRBV2 combines with J gene TRBJ1-2, with 7 bases fitting TRBD1. V was clipped by 8 bases and J by 2 bases; unmatched bases: 5. CDR1 is SNHLY and CDR2 is FYNNEI in the germline V gene. The CDR3 consists of 13 residues. The CDR3 protein is CASQETGNYGYTL. The CDR3 DNA reads TGTGCCAGCCAAGAGACAGGGAACTATGGCTACACCCTC.

This chain uses TRBV18 with TRBJ2-1; the D is unclear. V was shortened by 3 bases and J by 5 bases, with 5 bases between the two germline ends. The germline gives CDR1 KGHSH, CDR2 LQKENI. The CDR3 contains 12 residues. The DNA for the CDR3 is TGTGCCAGCTCACCGGCGGACAATGAGCAGTTCTTC. Protein: CASSPADNEQFF.

Remarks on this clonotype: A much more abundant neighbour one base away suggests this may be a read error. The chain recombines TRBV13 with TRBJ1-2, with a weak D call TRBD1 (5 bases). Trimming took off 5 bases at V and 10 bases at J, with 17 bases between the two ends. Germline CDR1 is PRHDT and CDR2 is FYEKMQ (reference sequence). This CDR3 has 13 residues. CDR3 region: CASSLGRELYYTF. CDR3 nucleotides: TGTGCCAGCAGCCTGGGCAGGGAGCTATACTACACCTTC.

This clonotype was seen just once. The chain links TRBV4-3 to TRBJ2-7; a possible D gene is TRBD1 (7 bases). V gave up 0 bases and J gave up 6 bases, with 15 bases separating them. The CDR3 runs to 15 residues. CDR1 is LGHNA and CDR2 is YSLEER in the germline V gene. The CDR3 DNA follows: TGCGCCAGCAGCCAAGAGGGGCAGGGGGGACTCGAGCAGTACTTC. It is translated as CASSQEGQGGLEQYF.

This clonotype was seen once. This rearrangement joins TRBV11-2 to TRBJ2-1; TRBD2 aligns across 8 bases. CDR3 length equals 15 residues. Germline V lookup: CDR1 SGHAT, CDR2 FQNNGV. J lost 4 bases, V lost 3 bases, and 5 bases had no gene match. This CDR3 reads CASSFIEREYNEQFF. The CDR3 region has the DNA TGTGCCAGCAGCTTTATAGAGCGGGAGTACAATGAGCAGTTCTTC.

This clonotype was counted a few times. V and J are TRBV20-1 and TRBJ2-7; 9 bases map to TRBD1. V dropped 2 bases and J dropped 3; count of bases not matched to a gene: 2. Germline CDR1 DFQATT, CDR2 SNEGSKA (reference sequence). CDR3 length: 13 amino acids. The DNA of the CDR3 is TGCAGTGCTAGAAAGGGACAGGGCTACGAGCAGTACTTC. Protein product: CSARKGQGYEQYF.

CDR3 DNA sequence: TGTGCCAGCAGTTTAATCGGACAGACCAACACTGAAGCTTTCTTT. The encoded protein is CASSLIGQTNTEAFF. J is TRBJ1-1 and V is TRBV27; maybe TRBD1 (6 bases). Germline V CDR1 and CDR2: MNHEY, SMNVEV (reference sequence). The CDR3 is made up of 15 amino acids. Between the trimmed V and J ends, which lost 2 bases and 2 bases, there was a span of 12 bases.

A few counts support this clonotype. The chain couples TRBV5-6 to TRBJ1-1; TRBD1 might be the D (5 bases). The germline gives CDR1 SGHDT, CDR2 YYEEEE. The V gene lost 2 bases and the J gene lost 1 base, with 9 bases spanning the gap. The length of the CDR3 is 14 residues. The CDR3 is CASSFWGGNTEAFF. In DNA form, the CDR3 reads TGTGCCAGCAGCTTCTGGGGGGGGAACACTGAAGCTTTCTTT.

This clonotype was detected many times. The chain employs TRBV10-1 and TRBJ2-7; D possibly uses TRBD1 or TRBD2 (5 bases each). The CDR3 is 13 amino acids. Trimming removed 3 bases from V and 3 bases from J, with 9 bases in between. CDR1 is WNHNN and CDR2 is SYGVQD in the germline V gene (reference sequence). The CDR3 sequence: CASSEGTGYEQYF. CDR3 sequence (DNA): TGCGCCAGCAGTGAAGGGACGGGCTACGAGCAGTACTTC.

This clonotype was seen only a few times. A read error may produce the germline difference seen at one junction end. V usage is TRBV20-1 and J usage is TRBJ2-7; maybe TRBD2 (5 bases). Germline V gives CDR1 DFQATT, CDR2 SNEGSKA (reference sequence). The CDR3 has 13 residues. Here the CDR3 DNA reads TGCAGTGCGCAGCACGGGATCTCCTACGAGCGGTACTTC. Amino acid sequence: CSAQHGISYERYF.

This clonotype was counted ten times or more. The V and J genes are TRBV7-9 and TRBJ2-7, with 8 bases identical to TRBD1. The CDR3 covers 16 residues. The J segment lost 7 bases and the V segment lost 1 base, leaving 12 bases of the junction unmatched. The germline V gene has CDR1 SEHNR and CDR2 FQNEAQ (reference sequence). CDR3 loop: CASSLVSGPRGHEQYF. The CDR3 nucleotides read TGTGCCAGCAGCTTAGTTTCTGGTCCCAGGGGGCATGAGCAGTACTTC.

The gene calls are TRBV24-1 and TRBJ2-5, with D uncertain. The CDR3 covers 14 residues. Trimming stripped 10 bases from V and 1 base from J, with 15 bases between. Germline V gene lookup returns CDR1 KGHDR and CDR2 SFDVKD. The CDR3, as DNA: TGTGCCACAAGCGACGAGCCTGCCCAAGAGACCCAGTACTTC. Protein sequence: CATSDEPAQETQYF.

This clonotype occurred a few times. The chain links TRBV6-2 or TRBV6-3 to TRBJ2-7, with D possibly matching TRBD2 (6 bases). The CDR3 has 15 residues. Trimming removed 5 bases from V and 0 bases from J, with 14 bases in between. Germline-derived CDR1 and CDR2 are MNHEY and SVGEGT. The CDR3 bases are TGTGCCAGCAGTAAACCTGGCGGGGCCTCCTACGAGCAGTACTTC. Translating gives CASSKPGGASYEQYF.

This clonotype was seen a few times. The chain carries TRBV6-2 or TRBV6-3 and TRBJ1-1; D perhaps matches TRBD1 (6 bases). CDR1 is MNHEY, CDR2 SVGEGT, per germline. This CDR3 comprises 13 residues. V was trimmed by 6 bases and J by 4 bases, leaving 12 bases between them. CDR3 in DNA: TGTGCCAGCAGCTACAGGGTTCCCACTGAAGCTTTCTTT. Translation: CASSYRVPTEAFF.

Only a few counts were recorded for this clonotype. The chain combines TRBV6-1 with TRBJ2-1; no reliable D call. Germline V CDR1 and CDR2: MNHNS, SASEGT. With 6 bases removed from V and 6 bases from J, the gap between germline ends came to 15 bases. The CDR3 extends over 14 amino acids. The CDR3 region is CASSPRRVTNEQFF. The CDR3 nucleotides read TGTGCCAGCAGCCCCCGTCGGGTGACCAATGAGCAGTTCTTC.

The gene calls are TRBV7-3 and TRBJ2-1, with D perhaps being TRBD1 or TRBD2 (6 bases each). Per germline, CDR1 SGHTA and CDR2 FQGTGA. CDR3 length: 15 amino acids. V dropped 1 base and J dropped 7 bases, with 14 bases sitting between them. CDR3 DNA sequence: TGTGCCAGCAGCTTAAATCCGGGGGCAGGTAATGAGCAGTTCTTC. Its protein product is CASSLNPGAGNEQFF. Based on the CDR3 plus reference TRBV7-3 and TRBJ2-1, the full variable domain is GAGVSQTPSNKVTEKGKYVELRCDPISGHTALYWYRQSLGQGPEFLIYFQGTGAADDSGLPNDRFFAVRPEGSVSTLKIQRTERGDSAVYLCASSLNPGAGNEQFFGPGTRLTVL.

At least ten counts were recorded for this clonotype. The J gene is TRBJ2-5, the V gene TRBV20-1; perhaps TRBD2 as D (6 bases). V lost 6 bases and J 6 bases, leaving 17 bases between the germline ends. The CDR3 is made up of 13 amino acids. Germline V gives CDR1 DFQATT, CDR2 SNEGSKA (reference sequence). The CDR3 sequence: CSAVLGLQKTQYF. The CDR3 DNA follows: TGCAGTGCCGTCCTGGGACTGCAAAAGACCCAGTACTTC.

The sample holds many counts of this clonotype. CDR3 nucleotide sequence: TGTGCCAGCAGTTTCAGGGATCGGGGTAACACTGAAGCTTTCTTT. It codes for CASSFRDRGNTEAFF. The chain links TRBV12-3 or TRBV12-4 to TRBJ1-1, with a weak D call TRBD1 (5 bases). V lost 3 bases and J 2 bases, leaving 13 bases between the germline ends. This CDR3 spans 15 amino acids.